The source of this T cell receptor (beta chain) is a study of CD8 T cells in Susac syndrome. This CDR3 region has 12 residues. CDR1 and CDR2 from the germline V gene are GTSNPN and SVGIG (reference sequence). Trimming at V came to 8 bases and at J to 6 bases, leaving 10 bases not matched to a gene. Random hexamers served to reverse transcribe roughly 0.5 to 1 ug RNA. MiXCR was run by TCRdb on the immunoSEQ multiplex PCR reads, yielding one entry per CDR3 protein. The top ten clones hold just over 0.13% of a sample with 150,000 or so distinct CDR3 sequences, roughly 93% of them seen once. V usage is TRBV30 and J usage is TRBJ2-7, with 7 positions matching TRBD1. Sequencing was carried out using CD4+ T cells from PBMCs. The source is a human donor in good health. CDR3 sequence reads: CAGKRGLGEQYF. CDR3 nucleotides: TGTGCCGGTAAAAGGGGGCTTGGCGAGCAGTACTTC.